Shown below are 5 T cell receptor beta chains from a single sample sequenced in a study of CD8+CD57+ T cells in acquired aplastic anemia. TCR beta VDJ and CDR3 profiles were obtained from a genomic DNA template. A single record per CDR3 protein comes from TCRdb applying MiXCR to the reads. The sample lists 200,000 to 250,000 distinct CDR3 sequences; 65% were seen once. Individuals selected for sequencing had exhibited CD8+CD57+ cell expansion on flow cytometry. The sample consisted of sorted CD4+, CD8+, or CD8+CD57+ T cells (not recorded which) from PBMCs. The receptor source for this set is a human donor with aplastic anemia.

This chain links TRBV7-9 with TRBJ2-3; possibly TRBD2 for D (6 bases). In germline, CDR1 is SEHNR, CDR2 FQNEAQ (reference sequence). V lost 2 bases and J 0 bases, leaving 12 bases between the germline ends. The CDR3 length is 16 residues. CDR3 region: CASSLLARLSTDTQYF. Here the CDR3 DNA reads TGTGCCAGCAGCTTACTAGCGCGGCTTAGCACAGATACGCAGTATTTT. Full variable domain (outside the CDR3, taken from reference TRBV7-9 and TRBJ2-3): DTGVSQNPRHKITKRGQNVTFRCDPISEHNRLYWYRQTLGQGPEFLTYFQNEAQLEKSRLLSDRFSAERPKGSFSTLEIQRTEQGDSAMYLCASSLLARLSTDTQYFGPGTRLTVL.

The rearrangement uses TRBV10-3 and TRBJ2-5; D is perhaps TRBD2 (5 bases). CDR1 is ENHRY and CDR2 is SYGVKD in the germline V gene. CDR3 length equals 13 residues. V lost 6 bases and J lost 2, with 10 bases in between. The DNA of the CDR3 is TGTGCCATCAGCGGGAACCAACAAGAGACCCAGTACTTC. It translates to CAISGNQQETQYF.

CDR3 amino acids: CSARGGATGVNSPLHF. The CDR3 nucleotides read TGCAGTGCTAGAGGGGGGGCGACAGGGGTTAATTCACCCCTCCACTTT. The chain employs TRBV20-1 and TRBJ1-6; 8 nucleotides agree with TRBD1. CDR3 length: 16 residues. V lost 1 base and J lost 6; bases outside the gene matches: 8. Germline CDR1 reads DFQATT; CDR2 reads SNEGSKA (reference sequence).

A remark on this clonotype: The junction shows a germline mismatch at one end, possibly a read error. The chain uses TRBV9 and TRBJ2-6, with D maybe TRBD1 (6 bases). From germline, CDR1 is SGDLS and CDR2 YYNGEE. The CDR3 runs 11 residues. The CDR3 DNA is TGTGCCAGCCAAGGGGGCAACGTCCTGACTTTC. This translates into CASQGGNVLTF. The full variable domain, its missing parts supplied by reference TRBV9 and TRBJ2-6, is DSGVTQTPKHLITATGQRVTLRCSPRSGDLSVYWYQQSLDQGLQFLIQYYNGEERAKGNILERFSAQQFPDLHSELNLSSLELGDSALYFCASQGGNVLTFGAGSRLTVL.

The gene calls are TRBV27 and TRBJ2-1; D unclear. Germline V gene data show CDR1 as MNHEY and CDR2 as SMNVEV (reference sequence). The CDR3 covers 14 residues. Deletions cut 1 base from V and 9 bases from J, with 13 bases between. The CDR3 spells CASSLFPGFTEQFF. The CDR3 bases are TGTGCCAGCAGTTTATTCCCCGGGTTCACTGAGCAGTTCTTC.